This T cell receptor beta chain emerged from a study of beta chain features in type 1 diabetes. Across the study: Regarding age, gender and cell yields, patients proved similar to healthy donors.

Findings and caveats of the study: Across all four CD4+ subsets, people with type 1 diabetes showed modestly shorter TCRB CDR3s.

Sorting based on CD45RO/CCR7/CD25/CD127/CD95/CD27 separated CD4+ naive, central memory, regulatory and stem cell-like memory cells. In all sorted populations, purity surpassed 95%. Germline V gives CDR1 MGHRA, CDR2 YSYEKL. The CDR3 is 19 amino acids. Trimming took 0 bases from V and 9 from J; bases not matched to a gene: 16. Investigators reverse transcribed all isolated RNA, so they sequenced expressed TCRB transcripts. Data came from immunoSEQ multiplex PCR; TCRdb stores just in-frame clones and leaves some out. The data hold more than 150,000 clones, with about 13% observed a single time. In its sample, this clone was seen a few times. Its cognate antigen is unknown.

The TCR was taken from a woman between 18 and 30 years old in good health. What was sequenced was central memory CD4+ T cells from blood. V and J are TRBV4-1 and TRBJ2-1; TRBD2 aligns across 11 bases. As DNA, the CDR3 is TGCGCCAGCAGCCAAGATCCTCCTAGCGGGAGGACATTCCGGGTTGAGCAGTTCTTC. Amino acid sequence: CASSQDPPSGRTFRVEQFF.